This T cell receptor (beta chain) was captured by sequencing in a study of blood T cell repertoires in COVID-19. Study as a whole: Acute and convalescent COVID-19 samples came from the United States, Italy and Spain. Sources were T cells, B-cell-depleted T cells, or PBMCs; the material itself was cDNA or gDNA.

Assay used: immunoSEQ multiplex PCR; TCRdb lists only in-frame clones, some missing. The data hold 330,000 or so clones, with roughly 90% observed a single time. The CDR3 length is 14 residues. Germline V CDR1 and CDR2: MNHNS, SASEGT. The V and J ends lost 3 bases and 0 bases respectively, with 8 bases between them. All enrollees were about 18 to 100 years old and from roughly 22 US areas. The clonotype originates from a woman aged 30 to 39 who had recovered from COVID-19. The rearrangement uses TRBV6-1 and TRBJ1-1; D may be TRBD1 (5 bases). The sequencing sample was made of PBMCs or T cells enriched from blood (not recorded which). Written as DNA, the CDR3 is TGTGCCAGCAGTGATACAGGAATGAACACTGAAGCTTTCTTT. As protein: CASSDTGMNTEAFF.